Below, one T cell receptor beta chain is given with its context. These data come from a study of lymphopenia after photon versus proton radiotherapy. The CDR3 is 17 amino acids. Germline V gives CDR1 SGHRS, CDR2 YFSETQ. V trimming: 4 bases; J trimming: 2 bases; junction bases outside the gene matches: 12. The protocol was immunoSEQ multiplex PCR, while the TCRdb copy is restricted to in-frame clones and leaves out a portion. This table has 20,000 to 25,000 clones, 85% appearing once. The chain carries TRBV5-1 and TRBJ2-7, with 10 bases aligning to TRBD1. Sequencing used peripheral blood, obtained from a patient treated with photon-based radiotherapy. This TCR was sampled from a man aged 55-75 years with pancreatic cancer. In DNA, the CDR3 is TGCGCCAGCAGCCCCACCACGAGGGACAGGGGAACCTACGAGCAGTACTTC. Translation: CASSPTTRDRGTYEQYF.